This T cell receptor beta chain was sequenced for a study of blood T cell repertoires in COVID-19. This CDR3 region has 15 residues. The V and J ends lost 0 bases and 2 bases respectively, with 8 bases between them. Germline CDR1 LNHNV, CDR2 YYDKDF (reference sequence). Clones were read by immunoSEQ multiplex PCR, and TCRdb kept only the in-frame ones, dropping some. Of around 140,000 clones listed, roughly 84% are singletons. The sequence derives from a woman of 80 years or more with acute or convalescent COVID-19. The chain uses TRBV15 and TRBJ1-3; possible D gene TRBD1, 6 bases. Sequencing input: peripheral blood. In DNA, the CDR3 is TGTGCCACCAGCAGAGATAAGGGGGCTGGAAACACCATATATTTT. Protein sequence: CATSRDKGAGNTIYF. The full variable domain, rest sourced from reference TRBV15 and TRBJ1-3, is DAMVIQNPRYQVTQFGKPVTLSCSQTLNHNVMYWYQQKSSQAPKLLFHYYDKDFNNEADTPDNFQSRRPNTSFCFLDIRSPGLGDTAMYLCATSRDKGAGNTIYFGEGSWLTVV.